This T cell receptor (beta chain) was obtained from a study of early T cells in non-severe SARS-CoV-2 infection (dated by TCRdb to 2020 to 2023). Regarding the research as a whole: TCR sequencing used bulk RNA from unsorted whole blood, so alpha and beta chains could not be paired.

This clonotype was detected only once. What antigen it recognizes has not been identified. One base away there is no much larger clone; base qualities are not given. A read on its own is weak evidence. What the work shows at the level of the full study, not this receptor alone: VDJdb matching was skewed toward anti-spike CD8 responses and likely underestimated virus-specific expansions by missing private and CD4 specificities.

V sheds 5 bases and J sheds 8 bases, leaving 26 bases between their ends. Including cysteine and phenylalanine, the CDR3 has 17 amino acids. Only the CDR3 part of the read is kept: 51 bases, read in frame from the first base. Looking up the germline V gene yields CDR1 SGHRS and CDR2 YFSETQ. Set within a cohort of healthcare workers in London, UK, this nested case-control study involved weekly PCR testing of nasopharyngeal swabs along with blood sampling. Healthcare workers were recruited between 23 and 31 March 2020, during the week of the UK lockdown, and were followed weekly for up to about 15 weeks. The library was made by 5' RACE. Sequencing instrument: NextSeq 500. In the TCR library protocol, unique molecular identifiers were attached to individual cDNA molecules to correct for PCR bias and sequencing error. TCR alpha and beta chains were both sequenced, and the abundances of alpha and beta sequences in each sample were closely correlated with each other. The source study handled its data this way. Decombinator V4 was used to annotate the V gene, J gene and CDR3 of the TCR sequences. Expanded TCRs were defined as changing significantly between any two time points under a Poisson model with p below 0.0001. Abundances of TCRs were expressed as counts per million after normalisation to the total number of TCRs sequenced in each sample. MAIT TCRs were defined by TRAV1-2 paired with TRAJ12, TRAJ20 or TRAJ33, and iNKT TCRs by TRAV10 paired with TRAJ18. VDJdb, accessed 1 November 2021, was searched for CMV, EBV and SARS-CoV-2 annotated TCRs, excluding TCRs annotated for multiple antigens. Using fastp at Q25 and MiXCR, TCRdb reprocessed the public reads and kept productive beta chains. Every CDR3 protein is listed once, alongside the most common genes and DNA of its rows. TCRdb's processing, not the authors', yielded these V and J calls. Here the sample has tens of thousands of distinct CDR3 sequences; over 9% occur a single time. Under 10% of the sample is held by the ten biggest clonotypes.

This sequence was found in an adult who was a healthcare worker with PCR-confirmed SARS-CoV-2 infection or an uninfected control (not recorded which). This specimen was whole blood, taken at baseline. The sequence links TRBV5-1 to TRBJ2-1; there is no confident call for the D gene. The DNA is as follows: TGCGCCAGCAGACTACAACCCGACTCAAAAGGAGTCTATGAGCAGTTCTTC. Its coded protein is CASRLQPDSKGVYEQFF. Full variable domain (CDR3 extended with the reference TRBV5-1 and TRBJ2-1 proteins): KAGVTQTPRYLIKTRGQQVTLSCSPISGHRSVSWYQQTPGQGLQFLFEYFSETQRNKGNFPGRFSGRQFSNSRSEMNVSTLELGDSALYLCASRLQPDSKGVYEQFFGPGTRLTVL.